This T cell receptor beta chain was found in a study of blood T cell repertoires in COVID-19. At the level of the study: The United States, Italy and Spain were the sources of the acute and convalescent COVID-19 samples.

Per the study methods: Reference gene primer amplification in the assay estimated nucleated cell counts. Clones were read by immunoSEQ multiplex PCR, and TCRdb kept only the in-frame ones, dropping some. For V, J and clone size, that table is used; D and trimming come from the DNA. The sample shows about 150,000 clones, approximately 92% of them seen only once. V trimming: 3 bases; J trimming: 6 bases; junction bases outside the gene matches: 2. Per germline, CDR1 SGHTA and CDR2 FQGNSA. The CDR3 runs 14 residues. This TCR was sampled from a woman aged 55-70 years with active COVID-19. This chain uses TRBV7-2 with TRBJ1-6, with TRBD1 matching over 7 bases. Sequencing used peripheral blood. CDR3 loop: CASSFAGGNSPLHF. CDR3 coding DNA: TGTGCCAGCAGCTTCGCAGGGGGTAATTCACCCCTCCACTTT.